The following is a TCR beta chain sequence with its context. The antigen is unknown. Germline CDR1 is LGHNA and CDR2 is YNFKEQ. V shed 2 bases and J 0 bases; nucleotides not matched to a gene: 5. The CDR3 totals 16 residues. TCR sequencing covered a few patients who responded to pembrolizumab. TCRdb's copy holds only in-frame clones and misses some; the assay was immunoSEQ multiplex PCR. This sample yields about 68,000 clones, of which approximately 80% are seen a single time; over 4.5% belongs to the top ten. This entry belongs to a study of PD-1 blockade in mismatch repair-deficient tumors. On the study more broadly: Patients had approximately 12 mismatch repair-deficient cancer types and were previously treated and progressing. Regarding the study as a whole: Rapid post-treatment expansion, then contraction, generally preceding radiologic response, marked tumor-resident clones.

The receptor comes from an adult with mismatch repair-deficient cancer. This chain links TRBV4-2 with TRBJ2-3; the match to TRBD1 covers 7 bases. The starting material was peripheral blood, obtained 2 weeks after starting pembrolizumab. CDR3 residues: CASSQQGDGSTDTQYF. The CDR3 bases are TGTGCCAGCAGCCAACAGGGGGACGGTAGCACAGATACGCAGTATTTT.